This T cell receptor beta chain is from a study of blood T cell repertoires in COVID-19. Looking at the study overall: Donors in the United States, Italy and Spain gave samples during acute or convalescent COVID-19. T cells, B-cell-depleted T cells, or PBMCs supplied cDNA or gDNA.

Patients at the Seattle site were enrolled during active infection and followed longitudinally. Per the authors' pipeline: Estimation of nucleated cell counts relied on the amplification of reference gene primers. Only in-frame clones appear in the TCRdb table, and some are missing; sequencing was by immunoSEQ multiplex PCR. Clone size and V and J calls were adopted from that table, with D and trimming inferred from the DNA. Of over 250,000 clones detected, about 89% appear once; the ten largest clones hold approximately 2.1%. Germline V gives CDR1 SGHRS, CDR2 YFSETQ. V lost 3 bases, J lost 3 bases, and 18 bases lay in between. The length of the CDR3 is 16 residues.

The sample consisted of peripheral blood. The sequence came from a woman aged 25 to 39 with COVID-19, enrolled during active disease. V is TRBV5-1 and J is TRBJ1-2; D is ambiguous. The CDR3 region is CASSSFGGQADYGYTF. The DNA for the CDR3 is TGCGCCAGCAGCTCTTTTGGAGGGCAGGCCGACTATGGCTACACCTTC.